A single sample gave rise to the 8 T cell receptor beta chains below, sequenced in a study of blood T cell repertoires in COVID-19. Clones were sequenced by immunoSEQ multiplex PCR, and TCRdb holds only the in-frame ones, with some missing. The sample includes about 130,000 clones, roughly four fifths of them seen just once. What was sequenced was peripheral blood. The origin of the receptors is a man aged 40-49 years with active or convalescent COVID-19.

At least ten counts were recorded for this clone. The CDR3 region has the DNA TGTGCCACGGAGGAGCGGACTGGGGCCAACGTCCTGACTTTC. It yields the protein CATEERTGANVLTF. The V call is TRBV7-9, the J call TRBJ2-6; a possible D gene is TRBD2 (5 bases). From germline, CDR1 is SEHNR and CDR2 FQNEAQ (reference sequence). This CDR3 spans 14 amino acids. With 10 bases removed from V and 2 bases from J, the gap between germline ends came to 12 bases. Filled out from reference TRBV7-9 and TRBJ2-6, the complete variable domain reads DTGVSQNPRHKITKRGQNVTFRCDPISEHNRLYWYRQTLGQGPEFLTYFQNEAQLEKSRLLSDRFSAERPKGSFSTLEIQRTEQGDSAMYLCATEERTGANVLTFGAGSRLTVL.

The chain links TRBV4-1 to TRBJ1-3, with 7 bases identical to TRBD1. Germline V lookup: CDR1 MGHRA, CDR2 YSYEKL. The CDR3 is 18 amino acids. The J segment lost 2 bases and the V segment lost 0 bases, leaving 10 bases of the junction unmatched. The CDR3 region has the DNA TGCGCCAGCAGCCAAGATCTTGGCCAGGGGGTAGCTGGAAACACCATATATTTT. Translation gives CASSQDLGQGVAGNTIYF.

The chain joins TRBV5-1 to TRBJ2-3, with TRBD1 matching 7 bases. Germline CDR1 and CDR2: SGHRS and YFSETQ. This CDR3 comprises 17 residues. V gave up 3 bases and J gave up 2 bases; unmatched junction bases: 12. DNA of the CDR3: TGCGCCAGCAGCTCCCTTCCGGGACAGAAAGTCACAGATACGCAGTATTTT. Protein product: CASSSLPGQKVTDTQYF.

The CDR3 coding sequence is TGTGCCAGCAGCCCCGGACAGGGACTTGATGAAGCTTTCTTT. Amino acids: CASSPGQGLDEAFF. The chain combines TRBV3-1 (or the pseudogene TRBV3-2) with TRBJ1-1; 8 bases match TRBD1. Per the germline V gene, CDR1 is LGHDT and CDR2 is YNNKEL (reference sequence). The V and J ends lost 4 bases and 7 bases, in that order; junction bases with no gene match: 8. The CDR3 covers 14 residues.

V and J are TRBV5-1 and TRBJ2-3; maybe TRBD2 (7 bases). The CDR3 extends over 14 amino acids. The V gene's germline CDR1 is SGHRS and CDR2 YFSETQ. Trimming took 4 bases from V and 4 from J, leaving 13 bases between them. The CDR3 sequence is CASSRGGGADTQYF. For the CDR3, the DNA is TGCGCCAGCAGCAGAGGAGGGGGGGCAGATACGCAGTATTTT.

This chain links TRBV7-2 with TRBJ2-1, with 12 bases aligning to TRBD2. The CDR3 sequence is 18 residues long. V lost 0 bases and J lost 0; bases outside the gene matches: 3. Germline V CDR1 and CDR2: SGHTA, FQGNSA. CDR3: CASSLAASGGASYNEQFF. For the CDR3, the DNA is TGTGCCAGCAGCTTAGCCGCTAGCGGGGGGGCCTCCTACAATGAGCAGTTCTTC.

The chain carries TRBV7-3 and TRBJ2-1, with TRBD1 matching over 10 bases. V lost 5 bases to trimming and J lost 6 bases; unmatched junction nucleotides: 7. The germline CDR1 and CDR2 sequences are SGHTA and FQGTGA. The CDR3 has 15 amino acids. CDR3 sequence (DNA): TGTGCCAGCAGCCGACAGGGGGCCACCGGCAATGAGCAGTTCTTC. The encoded protein is CASSRQGATGNEQFF.

The gene calls are TRBV7-2 and TRBJ2-5, with D perhaps matching TRBD2 (7 bases). There are 15 residues in the CDR3. Germline-derived CDR1 and CDR2 are SGHTA and FQGNSA. Trimming shortened V by 0 bases and J by 4 bases, and 12 bases separated the two germline ends. This CDR3 is CASSLAGGPLETQYF. CDR3 sequence (DNA): TGTGCCAGCAGCTTAGCGGGGGGGCCATTAGAGACCCAGTACTTC.